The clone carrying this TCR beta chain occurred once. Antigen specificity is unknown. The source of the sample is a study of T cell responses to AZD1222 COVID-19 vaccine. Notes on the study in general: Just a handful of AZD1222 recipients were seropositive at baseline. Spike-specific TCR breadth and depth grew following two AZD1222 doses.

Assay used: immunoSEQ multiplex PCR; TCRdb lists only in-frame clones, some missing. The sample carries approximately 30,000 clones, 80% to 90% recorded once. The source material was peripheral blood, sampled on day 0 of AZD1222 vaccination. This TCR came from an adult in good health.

CDR3 nucleotides: TGTGCCAGCAGTTCCACGGTGGGCACTGAAGCTTTCTTT. Protein sequence: CASSSTVGTEAFF. The V call is TRBV27, the J call TRBJ1-1, with unresolved D. The germline CDR1 and CDR2 sequences are MNHEY and SMNVEV (reference sequence). CDR3 length equals 13 residues. The V end was cut by 4 bases, the J end by 4 bases, with 10 bases between.